Described below is a single T cell receptor (beta chain) sequence and its context. This clonotype was seen repeatedly, ten times or more. Its antigen remains unidentified. Per-base quality was not reported, and no clone a single base away is much larger than it. V has 3 bases trimmed and J has 3 bases trimmed; junction bases matching no gene number 12. The CDR3, cysteine through phenylalanine, is 18 amino acids long. Only the CDR3 DNA stays, 54 bases, in frame from base 1. The sample's time point, from its label and the paper: newly diagnosed GD, antithyroid drugs for less than 3 months. For both TCR sequencing and RNA sequencing, RNA was extracted from PBMCs in TRIzol. The diagnosis of Graves' disease was made according to American Thyroid Association guidelines. Patients for the study were recruited at an endocrinology department in Xi'an, China. Each patient gave roughly 8.4 milliliters of peripheral blood, collected in an EDTA anticoagulant tube. PBMCs were isolated by Ficoll Paque Plus density gradient separation without further T cell sorting. RNA quality was checked with an Agilent 2100 Bioanalyzer and agarose gel, and concentration with a NanoDrop 2000.

These data belong to a study of regulatory T cells in long-lasting Graves disease (dated by TCRdb to the early 2020s). In terms of the full investigation: Patients with newly diagnosed Graves' disease had been on antithyroid drugs for under 3 months. Peripheral blood TCR sequencing and RNA sequencing compared persistent Graves' disease patients with newly diagnosed Graves' disease patients. The study was conducted in China and was registered as a clinical trial. A total of roughly 33 samples were covered by TCR sequencing, comprising approximately 13 persistent and around 20 newly diagnosed Graves' disease patients.

Receptors were amplified or captured by multiplex PCR. The data were produced on an Illumina HiSeq 4000. CDR3 regions were amplified by Arm-PCR with iRepertoire HTBI primers to construct TCR beta libraries. Before sequencing, the PCR products went through gel purification. Processing in the source paper ran as follows. Gene usage analysis of CDR3 amino acid clonotypes relied on the 55 to 80 TRBV and 15 or so TRBJ segments identified across samples. COPE and FqMerger were used to merge filtered high-quality paired reads into contigs. BLAST was used to align contigs to the IMGT TRBV, TRBD and TRBJ reference genes, and CDR3 was defined following IMGT. Highly expanded clones were defined as clonotypes with a frequency above 0.1%. Shannon entropy was used to measure repertoire diversity, and the Gini coefficient was used to measure V-J evenness. A clonotype found in more than one individual was treated as public. The public reads were quality trimmed at Q25 with fastp and then assembled into clones with MiXCR by TCRdb, keeping productive beta chains. Each CDR3 protein gets just one entry, which takes the most common genes and DNA from the rows behind it. TCRdb's processing, not the authors', yielded these V and J calls. Recorded for this sample are roughly 360,000 distinct CDR3 sequences; about 11% of them occurred a single time. Clones ranked in the top ten supply 15% to 20% of the sample.

Broader findings and caveats from the paper: Patients with persistent disease shared more public clonotypes (approximately 2,500) than newly diagnosed patients did (around 980). Persistent disease showed preferential use of TRBV28, TRBJ1-2 and TRBJ2-5, whereas newly diagnosed disease favored TRBV20-1 and TRBJ2-1. Lower TCR Shannon entropy and fewer highly expanded clones were observed in persistent Graves' disease patients than in newly diagnosed patients, which suggested clonal expansion. Sequencing and analysis were restricted to the TCR beta chain. Because the primary lesion, thyroid tissue, could not be accessed, the study looked at peripheral blood alone. The authors acknowledged the small sample size as a limitation that may reduce accuracy.

Separately, the same data were catalogued under a study of T cells in Graves' hyperthyroidism and ophthalmopathy. As the second publication notes: Stable Graves' hyperthyroidism was defined as no progression to ophthalmopathy during 18 months of follow-up. The hyperthyroidism patients were between 18 and 65 years old and newly diagnosed, with a disease duration of less than 2 months. Exclusion was applied to patients with uncontrolled infections, other autoimmune diseases, pregnancy or lactation. Diagnoses were based on clinical symptoms, serum thyroxine and TRAb, thyroid ultrasound and orbital computed tomography. The TCR CDR3 was subjected to a first round of RT-PCR using the HTBI primer set and the Qiagen OneStep RT-PCR kit. Most expanded thyroid clonotypes (frequency above 0.001) were also detected in blood, suggesting blood repertoires may reflect thyroid immune responses. In cross-validation, a model built on a 13 V-J signature told ophthalmopathy apart from stable hyperthyroidism with about 90% sensitivity and roughly 81% specificity, and in testing the same model reached 80%/75%. In validation, the model predicted progression to ophthalmopathy a median of around six months before onset, with about 67% sensitivity and 72.22% specificity. A discovery cohort of about a hundred patients, 43 with Graves' ophthalmopathy and 55 to 65 with stable Graves' hyperthyroidism, was used to find distinguishing TCR V-J signatures. An independent validation cohort of around 19 hyperthyroidism patients and some 15 patients who later progressed to ophthalmopathy tested prospective prediction of ophthalmopathy. The roughly 100 discovery patients were divided at random into training and test sets in a 7:3 ratio. Thyroid tissue and blood T-cell repertoires from about six Graves' hyperthyroidism patients were also compared in the study. Following sampling, methimazole starting at 30 mg daily was given to hyperthyroidism patients, and high-dose intravenous methylprednisolone was given to ophthalmopathy patients. Libraries were constructed in a second round of multiplex PCR, after which size selection and purification were performed. Sequencing of the libraries was done on an Illumina HiSeq2000 using paired-end 100 bp reads. SOAPnuke was used to process the raw data, removing reads that contained adapters or uncalled bases, had a mean Phred below 15, or lacked an exact match to the constant primer or identifier. COPE v1.2.5 was used to merge the high-quality paired reads, and each unique nucleotide sequence was defined as a clonotype. MiTCR v1.1 was used to align clonotypes to the IMGT TRBV, TRBD and TRBJ reference segments. The analysis was restricted to V-J combinations with a frequency above 0.0001, which together covered roughly 99% of the repertoires. The TCS score was defined as F50 (clonal expansion) divided by E x V (chaos), with BLOSUM62-based TCRdist calculated between CDR3 peptides within each V-J. Welch's t-statistics and random forest reduced around 510 V-J features to about 13, which were used in a naive Bayes classifier (R e1071). Sample size was not statistically predetermined, and blinding of investigators to group allocation was not performed. The paper reports TCR Vbeta CDR3 sequencing of over 130 peripheral blood samples: under 45 ophthalmopathy, under 85 hyperthyroidism and about 17 progressor patients.

Sequenced here: peripheral blood mononuclear cells (PBMCs), sampled at new diagnosis, from a patient treated with antithyroid drugs. The chain employs TRBV12-3 or TRBV12-4 and TRBJ2-7, and 12 junctional nucleotides match TRBD2. The source of this sequence is a woman under 30 with Graves disease. Donor details come from another sample of the same person, matched by shared clones. The nucleotide sequence is given as TGTGCCAGCAGTTTTGGTCCGGGACTAGCGGGTGCCCGCTACGAGCAGTACTTC. This translates into CASSFGPGLAGARYEQYF.